The clone carrying this TCR beta chain was recorded once. Its antigen is unidentified. The data were obtained in a study of radiation and T cells in renal cell carcinoma. The table came from immunoSEQ multiplex PCR; TCRdb's copy has only in-frame clones and leaves some out. The profile covers 60,000 to 95,000 clones, with approximately 87% appearing a single time and 2% to 3% taken by the ten largest. Study-wide findings and caveats: No pretreatment tumor biopsies were available for baseline clonotypes. From baseline, blood top tumor clonotypes peaked at 2 weeks post-radiation.

This CDR3 is 16 amino acids long. From germline, CDR1 is MNHNS and CDR2 SASEGT. V lost 4 bases to trimming and J lost 0 bases; unmatched junction nucleotides: 6. Noted time point: blood 4 weeks post-SBRT, at nephrectomy. Described treatment: 15 Gy SBRT to primary tumor, nephrectomy 4 weeks later. Nephrectomy followed 15 Gy stereotactic body radiation by 4 weeks. After SBRT, blood was collected at 2 and 4 weeks, plus baseline. The source is a woman aged 55-69 years with renal cell carcinoma. The sample in question was blood, obtained from a patient whose treatment included radiotherapy and nephrectomy. This chain joins TRBV6-1 and TRBJ1-3; 7 positions match TRBD1. CDR3 DNA sequence: TGTGCCAGCAGTGGAGACAGGGCGAGCTCTGGAAACACCATATATTTT. Its translation: CASSGDRASSGNTIYF.